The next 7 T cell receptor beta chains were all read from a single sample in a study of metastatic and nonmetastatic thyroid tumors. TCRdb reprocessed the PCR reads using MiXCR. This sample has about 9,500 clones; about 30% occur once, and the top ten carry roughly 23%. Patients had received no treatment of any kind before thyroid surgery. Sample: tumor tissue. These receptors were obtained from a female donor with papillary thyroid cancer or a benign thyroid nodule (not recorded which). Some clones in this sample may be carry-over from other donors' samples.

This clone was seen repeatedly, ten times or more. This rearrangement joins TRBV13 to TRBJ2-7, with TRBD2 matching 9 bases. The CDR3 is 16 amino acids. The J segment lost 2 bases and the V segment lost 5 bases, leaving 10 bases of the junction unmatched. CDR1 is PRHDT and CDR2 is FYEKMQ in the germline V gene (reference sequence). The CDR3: CASSLLTGGRAYEQYF. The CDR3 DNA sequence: TGTGCCAGCAGCCTCCTGACTGGCGGGAGGGCCTACGAGCAGTACTTC. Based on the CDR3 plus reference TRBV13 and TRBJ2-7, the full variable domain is AAGVIQSPRHLIKEKRETATLKCYPIPRHDTVYWYQQGPGQDPQFLISFYEKMQSDKGSIPDRFSAQQFSDYHSELNMSSLELGDSALYFCASSLLTGGRAYEQYFGPGTRLTVT.

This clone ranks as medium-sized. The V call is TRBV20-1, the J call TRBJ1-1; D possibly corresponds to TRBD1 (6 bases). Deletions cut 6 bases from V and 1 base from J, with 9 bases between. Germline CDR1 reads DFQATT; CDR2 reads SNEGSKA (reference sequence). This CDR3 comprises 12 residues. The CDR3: CSAQTGNTEAFF. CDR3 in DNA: TGCAGTGCCCAGACAGGGAACACTGAAGCTTTCTTT.

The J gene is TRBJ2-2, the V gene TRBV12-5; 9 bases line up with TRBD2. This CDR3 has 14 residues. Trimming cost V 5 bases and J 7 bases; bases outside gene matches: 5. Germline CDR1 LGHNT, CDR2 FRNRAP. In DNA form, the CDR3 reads TGTGCTAGTGGTCCGCGGGAGGGAGACGGGGAGCTGTTTTTT. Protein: CASGPREGDGELFF.

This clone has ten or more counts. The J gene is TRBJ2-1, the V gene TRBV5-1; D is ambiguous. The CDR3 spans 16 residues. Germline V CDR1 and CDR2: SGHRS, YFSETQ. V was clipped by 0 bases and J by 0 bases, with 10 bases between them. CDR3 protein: CASSLDGPLSYNEQFF. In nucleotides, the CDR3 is TGCGCCAGCAGCTTGGATGGACCCCTCTCCTACAATGAGCAGTTCTTC.

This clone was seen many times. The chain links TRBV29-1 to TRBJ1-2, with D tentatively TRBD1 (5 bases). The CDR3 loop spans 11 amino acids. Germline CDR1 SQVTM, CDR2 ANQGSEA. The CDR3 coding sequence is TGCACCATACAGGAGCCCTATGGCTACACCTTC. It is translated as CTIQEPYGYTF.

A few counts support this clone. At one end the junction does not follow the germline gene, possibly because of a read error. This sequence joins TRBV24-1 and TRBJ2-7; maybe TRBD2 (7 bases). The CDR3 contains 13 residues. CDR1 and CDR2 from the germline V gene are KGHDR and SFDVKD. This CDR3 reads CATSDHRDYAQYF. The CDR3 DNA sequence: TGTGCCACCAGTGATCACAGGGACTACGCGCAGTACTTC.

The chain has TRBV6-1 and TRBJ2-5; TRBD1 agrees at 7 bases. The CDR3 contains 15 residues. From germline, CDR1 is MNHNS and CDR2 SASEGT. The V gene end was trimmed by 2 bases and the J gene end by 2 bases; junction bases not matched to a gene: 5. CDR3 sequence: CASSEQTGQQETQYF. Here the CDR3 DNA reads TGTGCCAGCAGTGAACAGACGGGACAGCAAGAGACCCAGTACTTC.